The sample holds many counts of the clone carrying this TCR beta chain. Antigen specificity is unknown. RNA transcripts served as the template for amplifying TCR beta CDR3 regions. Researchers ran a first-round RT-PCR on the TCR CDR3 using the HTBI primer set. In TCRdb, the multiplex PCR reads were re-called with MiXCR into one record per CDR3 protein. The repertoire holds hundreds of thousands of distinct CDR3 sequences, with roughly a sixth as singletons. Deletions cut 0 bases from V and 0 bases from J, with 6 bases between. CDR1 is SGHRS, CDR2 YFSETQ, per germline. The CDR3 is made up of 14 amino acids. The data originate from a study of T cells in Graves' hyperthyroidism and ophthalmopathy. Points from the study as a whole: Ophthalmopathy was separated from stable hyperthyroidism by a 13 V-J model. Among thyroid clonotypes expanded above 0.001, most also appeared in blood.

PBMCs came from around 9.7 ml fresh peripheral blood. The origin of this receptor is a woman between 18 and 29 years old with Graves' hyperthyroidism. The chain employs TRBV5-1 and TRBJ1-2; the D is unclear. The sequenced sample was blood. CDR3 loop: CASSLDATNYGYTF. CDR3 nucleotides: TGCGCCAGCAGCTTGGATGCGACTAACTATGGCTACACCTTC.